These 9 T cell receptor beta chains came from one sample sequenced in a study of blood T cells in healthy people across ages. With a J-beta primer mix and a sample-barcoded 5' primer, a second PCR ran about 6 to 11 cycles. TCRdb ran MiXCR on the 5' RACE reads and lists one entry per CDR3 protein. In the table there are 1,800,000 or so distinct CDR3 sequences, about two fifths of which are singletons. Sequenced sample: blood. These TCRs come from a human donor in good health.

A single count supports this clonotype. The rearrangement uses TRBV20-1 and TRBJ1-6; TRBD1 might be the D (5 bases). Germline V gene data show CDR1 as DFQATT and CDR2 as SNEGSKA (reference sequence). The CDR3 covers 12 residues. CDR3 residues: CSVGRQNSPLHF. Written as DNA, the CDR3 is TGCAGCGTGGGACGGCAAAATTCACCCCTCCACTTT.

The chain is built from TRBV6-2 or TRBV6-3 and TRBJ1-6, with TRBD1 matching over 7 bases. The germline CDR1 and CDR2 sequences are MNHEY and SVGEGT. There are 18 residues in the CDR3. V lost 2 bases, J lost 8 bases, and 15 bases stayed unmatched. The CDR3 region has the DNA TGTGCCAGCAGTTACAGTGAAGCTTATGAGGGGGCATATTCACCCCTCCACTTT. Residues: CASSYSEAYEGAYSPLHF.

The chain carries TRBV18 and TRBJ2-3, with 7 bases fitting TRBD1. The V gene's germline CDR1 is KGHSH and CDR2 LQKENI. This CDR3 has 24 amino acids. Germline trimming cut 0 bases from V and 2 bases from J; bases unmatched to any gene: 29. The CDR3 nucleotides are TGTGCCAGCTCACCACCAGACAGGGCGACGTATGTAGATCATATATCCAACGTCACAGATACGCAGTATTTT. Protein product: CASSPPDRATYVDHISNVTDTQYF.

The V call is TRBV5-1, the J call TRBJ1-5; no definite D call. The CDR3 length is 15 residues. V shed 4 bases and J shed 0 bases, with 11 bases lying between them. The germline V gene encodes CDR1 SGHRS and CDR2 YFSETQ. The CDR3 region has the DNA TGCGCCAGCAGCCCCGACTGGAATAGCAATCAGCCCCAGCATTTT. Encoded protein: CASSPDWNSNQPQHF.

The gene calls are TRBV16 and TRBJ1-5, with D hard to call. V lost 0 bases and J lost 0, with 9 bases in between. Germline CDR1 KGHSY, CDR2 FQNENV. The length of the CDR3 is 16 residues. CDR3 in amino acids: CASSQSATYSNQPQHF. The CDR3 DNA reads as TGTGCCAGCAGCCAATCAGCTACCTATAGCAATCAGCCCCAGCATTTT.

The rearrangement links TRBV12-3 or TRBV12-4 to TRBJ2-1; TRBD2 matches 7 bases. V dropped 3 bases and J dropped 3; count of bases not matched to a gene: 5. The CDR3 is 15 amino acids. CDR3 region: CASSFDQRGYNEQFF. DNA of the CDR3: TGTGCCAGCAGTTTCGATCAGCGGGGCTACAATGAGCAGTTCTTC.

This chain links TRBV7-2 with TRBJ1-4; no firm D call. This CDR3 has 13 amino acids. Trimming took 5 bases from V and 8 from J, leaving 12 bases between them. Germline V gives CDR1 SGHTA, CDR2 FQGNSA. In DNA, the CDR3 is TGTGCCAGCAGCCTCTTCAAGGACGAAAAACTGTTTTTT. This sequence encodes CASSLFKDEKLFF.

J is TRBJ2-5 and V is TRBV7-9; a possible D gene is TRBD1 (6 bases). The J call may be faulty, since TRBJ2-7 better matches the DNA end. The CDR3 runs 15 residues. Looked up from germline, CDR1 is SEHNR and CDR2 is FQNEAQ (reference sequence). The CDR3 here is CASSSVLTGPYEQYF. CDR3 coding DNA: TGTGCCAGCAGTTCTGTCCTGACAGGACCCTACGAGCAGTACTTC.

The J gene is TRBJ2-7, the V gene TRBV12-3 or TRBV12-4, with D possibly called TRBD1 or TRBD2 (7 bases each). The germline V and J ends were trimmed by 3 bases and 12 bases, with 21 bases remaining between them. The CDR3 is 14 amino acids. The CDR3 spells CASSLEYAGRGGYF. CDR3 DNA sequence: TGTGCCAGCAGTTTGGAATATGCAGGCAGGGGGGGGTACTTC.